The rows below give T cell receptor beta chains drawn from one sample of a study of blood T cells in healthy people across ages. Via MiXCR, TCRdb re-called the 5' RACE reads, giving one row per CDR3 protein. Counted here are 1.5 million to 2 million distinct CDR3 sequences, 28% occurring once; the ten biggest clones make up less than 9.5%. Input material: blood. These receptors were collected from a woman aged 30 to 39 in good health. CDR3s include the opening cysteine and the closing phenylalanine or tryptophan. D genes are given only for firm matches. Size is omitted from some rows. Given values are once, few, many or a class for expanded clones.

CDR3 protein: CAISEFSAGDGEQFF
CDR3 DNA: TGTGCCATCAGTGAGTTTTCGGCAGGGGACGGTGAGCAGTTCTTC
V gene: TRBV10-3
J gene: TRBJ2-1
clone size: .
D gene: .

CDR3 protein: CASSLKPGQGSSYQETQYF
CDR3 DNA: TGTGCCAGCAGTTTGAAACCGGGACAGGGATCTTCGTACCAAGAGACCCAGTACTTC
V gene: TRBV27
J gene: TRBJ2-5
clone size: .
D gene: TRBD1

CDR3 protein: CASQLAGVGTDTQYF
CDR3 DNA: TGTGCCAGCCAGCTAGCGGGGGTGGGCACAGATACGCAGTATTTT
V gene: TRBV12-3/TRBV12-4
J gene: TRBJ2-3
clone size: .
D gene: TRBD2

CDR3 protein: CASSRGQGGSKNIQYF
CDR3 DNA: TGTGCCAGCAGCCGCGGACAGGGTGGTTCCAAAAACATTCAGTACTTC
V gene: TRBV14
J gene: TRBJ2-4
clone size: .
D gene: TRBD1

CDR3 protein: CASSHRGMGANYGYTF
CDR3 DNA: TGCGCCAGCAGCCACAGAGGGATGGGGGCTAACTATGGCTACACCTTC
V gene: TRBV4-1
J gene: TRBJ1-2
clone size: few
D gene: .

CDR3 protein: CASSFSFNYGYTF
CDR3 DNA: TGTGCCAGCAGCTTCAGCTTTAACTATGGCTACACCTTC
V gene: TRBV7-6
J gene: TRBJ1-2
clone size: .
D gene: .

CDR3 protein: CATSLLAGVANEQFF
CDR3 DNA: TGTGCCACCAGCTTACTAGCGGGAGTAGCAAATGAGCAGTTCTTC
V gene: TRBV15
J gene: TRBJ2-1
clone size: many
D gene: TRBD2

CDR3 protein: CATSAPGSRGFYEQYF
CDR3 DNA: TGTGCCACCAGTGCCCCCGGGAGCAGGGGGTTTTACGAGCAGTACTTC
V gene: TRBV24-1
J gene: TRBJ2-7
clone size: few
D gene: .

CDR3 protein: CASSLTRYNEQFF
CDR3 DNA: TGTGCCAGCAGCTTAACTCGTTACAATGAGCAGTTCTTC
V gene: TRBV7-2
J gene: TRBJ2-1
clone size: many
D gene: .

CDR3 protein: CASSQEDRVINTGELFF
CDR3 DNA: TGCGCCAGCAGCCAAGAAGACAGGGTGATCAACACCGGGGAGCTGTTTTTT
V gene: TRBV4-1
J gene: TRBJ2-2
clone size: .
D gene: TRBD1

CDR3 protein: CASSVDWVGTDTQYF
CDR3 DNA: TGTGCCAGCAGCGTAGATTGGGTCGGCACAGATACGCAGTATTTT
V gene: TRBV9
J gene: TRBJ2-3
clone size: .
D gene: .

CDR3 protein: CASSKSTGGQQPQHF
CDR3 DNA: TGTGCCAGCAGTAAATCGACAGGGGGCCAGCAGCCCCAGCATTTT
V gene: TRBV12-3/TRBV12-4
J gene: TRBJ1-5
clone size: many
D gene: TRBD1

CDR3 protein: CASSQEPRDLETQYF
CDR3 DNA: TGTGCCAGCAGCCAAGAACCCCGGGATCTGGAGACCCAGTACTTC
V gene: TRBV3-1
J gene: TRBJ2-5
clone size: .
D gene: .

CDR3 protein: CASSHSATNEKLFF
CDR3 DNA: TGTGCCAGCAGCCACAGTGCAACTAATGAAAAACTGTTTTTT
V gene: TRBV4-2
J gene: TRBJ1-4
clone size: few
D gene: .

CDR3 protein: CSVEDGRGANEQYF
CDR3 DNA: TGCAGCGTTGAAGATGGTCGAGGGGCGAACGAGCAGTACTTC
V gene: TRBV29-1
J gene: TRBJ2-7
clone size: many
D gene: .

CDR3 protein: CASYGENTEAFF
CDR3 DNA: TGTGCCAGCTACGGGGAGAACACTGAAGCTTTCTTT
V gene: TRBV7-9
J gene: TRBJ1-1
clone size: .
D gene: .

CDR3 protein: CASRWTGNYGYTF
CDR3 DNA: TGTGCCAGCAGGTGGACAGGGAACTATGGCTACACCTTC
V gene: TRBV12-3/TRBV12-4
J gene: TRBJ1-2
clone size: many
D gene: TRBD1

CDR3 protein: CASGFTGTGGANVLTF
CDR3 DNA: TGTGCTAGTGGTTTCACCGGGACTGGTGGGGCCAACGTCCTGACTTTC
V gene: TRBV12-5
J gene: TRBJ2-6
clone size: .
D gene: .

CDR3 protein: CASSLNSGTRTHEQFF
CDR3 DNA: TGTGCCAGCAGCTTAAATAGCGGAACTAGAACACACGAGCAGTTCTTC
V gene: TRBV7-2
J gene: TRBJ2-1
clone size: few
D gene: .

CDR3 protein: CASSYGGLAGVEEHTQYF
CDR3 DNA: TGTGCCAGCAGTTACGGCGGACTAGCGGGAGTTGAGGAACATACGCAGTATTTT
V gene: TRBV6-2/TRBV6-3
J gene: TRBJ2-3
clone size: .
D gene: TRBD2

CDR3 protein: CASSLRWQTQYF
CDR3 DNA: TGCGCCAGCAGCTTGAGATGGCAGACCCAGTACTTC
V gene: TRBV5-1
J gene: TRBJ2-5
clone size: .
D gene: .

CDR3 protein: CSVKSGPNTDNEKLFF
CDR3 DNA: TGCAGCGTCAAGTCGGGCCCGAATACCGACAATGAAAAACTGTTTTTT
V gene: TRBV29-1
J gene: TRBJ1-4
clone size: many
D gene: .

CDR3 protein: CAWQEINEKLFF
CDR3 DNA: TGTGCCTGGCAGGAGATTAATGAAAAACTGTTTTTT
V gene: TRBV30
J gene: TRBJ1-4
clone size: .
D gene: .

CDR3 protein: CASSFLRQSQETQYF
CDR3 DNA: TGTGCCAGCAGCTTCCTACGACAGAGTCAAGAGACCCAGTACTTC
V gene: TRBV7-2
J gene: TRBJ2-5
clone size: .
D gene: .

CDR3 protein: CATSGRRGEGNEQFF
CDR3 DNA: TGTGCCACCAGTGGCCGGCGGGGAGAGGGCAATGAGCAGTTCTTC
V gene: TRBV24-1
J gene: TRBJ2-1
clone size: .
D gene: .

CDR3 protein: CASSSRGRDPYEQYF
CDR3 DNA: TGTGCCAGCAGTTCCCGGGGCAGGGACCCCTACGAGCAGTACTTC
V gene: TRBV12-3/TRBV12-4
J gene: TRBJ2-7
clone size: many
D gene: .

CDR3 protein: CASSPLRGGSYNEQFF
CDR3 DNA: TGTGCCAGCAGCCCCTTGCGGGGGGGCTCCTACAATGAGCAGTTCTTC
V gene: TRBV7-2
J gene: TRBJ2-1
clone size: .
D gene: TRBD2

CDR3 protein: CASSLGSGGFYEQFF
CDR3 DNA: TGTGCCAGCAGCTTGGGTAGCGGGGGGTTCTATGAGCAGTTCTTC
V gene: TRBV5-4
J gene: TRBJ2-1
clone size: .
D gene: TRBD2